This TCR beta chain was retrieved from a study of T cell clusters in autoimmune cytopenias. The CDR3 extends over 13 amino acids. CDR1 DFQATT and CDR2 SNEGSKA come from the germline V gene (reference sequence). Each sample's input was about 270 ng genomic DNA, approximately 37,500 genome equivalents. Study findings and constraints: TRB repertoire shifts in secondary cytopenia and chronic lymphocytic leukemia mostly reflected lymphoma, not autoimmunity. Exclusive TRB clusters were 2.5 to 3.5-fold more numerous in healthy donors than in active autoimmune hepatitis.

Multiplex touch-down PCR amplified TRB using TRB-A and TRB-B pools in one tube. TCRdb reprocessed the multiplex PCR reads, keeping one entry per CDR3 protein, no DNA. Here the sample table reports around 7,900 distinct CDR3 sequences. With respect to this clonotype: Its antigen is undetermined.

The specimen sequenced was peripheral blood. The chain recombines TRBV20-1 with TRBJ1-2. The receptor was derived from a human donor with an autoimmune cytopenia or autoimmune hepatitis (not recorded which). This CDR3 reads CSARVASDYGYTF.